The clone carrying this T cell receptor (beta chain) was recorded a few times. CDR3 length: 14 amino acids. Germline V gene sequence: CDR1 KGHDR, CDR2 SFDVKD. Between the trimmed V and J ends, which lost 8 bases and 6 bases, there was a span of 16 bases. This sample is drawn from a study of T cells in Graves' hyperthyroidism and ophthalmopathy. RNA transcripts yielded amplified TCR beta CDR3 regions. During a first-round RT-PCR of the TCR CDR3, the HTBI primer set was used. Each CDR3 protein is one row after TCRdb ran MiXCR on the multiplex PCR reads. The sample yields roughly 400,000 distinct CDR3 sequences, around 15% seen once.

The sequenced material came from blood. The rearrangement joins TRBV24-1 to TRBJ2-1; the D is unclear. The receptor was isolated from a man aged 50 to 60 with Graves' ophthalmopathy. The CDR3 loop is CATTKQNLTNEQFF. The CDR3 DNA reads as TGTGCCACCACGAAGCAAAATCTAACCAATGAGCAGTTCTTC.